Shown below are 10 T cell receptor beta chains from a single sample sequenced in a study of a mutant IDH1 vaccine in newly diagnosed glioma. The antigens these receptors bind are not known. TCRdb's table, derived via immunoSEQ multiplex PCR, lists solely in-frame clones and lacks some. The sample includes around 54,000 clones, 80% to 85% of them seen just once. Time point indicated: week 47, end of study. Topical imiquimod accompanied each vaccine dose, which consisted of 300 ug of mutant IDH1 20-mer peptide. The sequencing used PBMCs, collected from a glioma patient whose treatment included an IDH1 peptide vaccine. These receptor sequences come from a woman aged 50 to 65 with glioma.

This clone was seen only once. This chain links TRBV4-1 with TRBJ1-5, with TRBD1 as a possible D gene (5 bases). Germline CDR1 is MGHRA and CDR2 is YSYEKL. V lost 0 bases, J lost 2 bases, and 11 bases lay in between. The CDR3 totals 16 residues. The CDR3 DNA sequence: TGCGCCAGCAGCCAAGATGGGGGGATCGGCAATCAGCCCCAGCATTTT. The encoded protein is CASSQDGGIGNQPQHF.

The CDR3 loop is CSVQGTPYEQYF. In nucleotides, the CDR3 is TGCAGCGTCCAGGGTACACCCTACGAGCAGTACTTC. The chain is built from TRBV29-1 and TRBJ2-7, with a possible D match to TRBD1 (5 bases). Trimming removed 6 bases at V and 2 bases at J, with 11 bases between. This CDR3 has 12 amino acids. The germline V gene has CDR1 SQVTM and CDR2 ANQGSEA.

This chain uses TRBV30 with TRBJ1-2; D remains unclear. CDR1 is GTSNPN and CDR2 is SVGIG in the germline V gene (reference sequence). The CDR3 extends over 12 amino acids. V lost 1 base to trimming and J lost 4 bases, with 7 bases between them. The DNA for the CDR3 is TGTGCCTGGAGTGGTGTTGCCTATGGCTACACCTTC. This encodes CAWSGVAYGYTF.

This clone came up once. The chain carries TRBV18 and TRBJ1-5, with unresolved D. V lost 3 bases and J 11 bases, leaving 8 bases between the germline ends. The CDR3 runs to 11 residues. Germline values: CDR1 KGHSH, CDR2 LQKENI. CDR3 DNA: TGTGCCAGCTCACCTCTCTGTTCCCAGCATTTT. Translating gives CASSPLCSQHF.

This chain connects TRBV6-5 to TRBJ2-3; either TRBD1 or TRBD2 may fit D (5 bases each). Germline lookup yields CDR1 MNHEY and CDR2 SVGAGI. The CDR3 runs 14 residues. Trimming took off 0 bases at V and 3 bases at J, with 7 bases between the two ends. The CDR3 region has the DNA TGTGCCAGCAGTTACTCGAGGGGAACAGATACGCAGTATTTT. Its translation is CASSYSRGTDTQYF.

For this clone: At one of its ends the junction is not consistent with the germline gene, which may arise from a read error. The chain combines TRBV19 with TRBJ2-1; no reliable D call. Germline loops: CDR1 LNHDA, CDR2 SQIVND (reference sequence). CDR3 length: 12 residues. Here the CDR3 reads CASSTGGLSKLF. In nucleotides, the CDR3 is TGTGCCAGTAGTACGGGCGGATTAAGTAAGCTCTTC.

The sample holds one count of this clone. The V gene is TRBV4-1, the J gene TRBJ2-1; a possible D gene is TRBD2 (5 bases). V lost 0 bases and J lost 10, with 16 bases in between. CDR1 is MGHRA, CDR2 YSYEKL, per germline. This CDR3 is 15 amino acids long. The CDR3 DNA reads TGCGCCAGCAGCCAAGATGAGCTAGCTTTCGGAGAGCAGTTCTTC. Protein sequence: CASSQDELAFGEQFF.

This clone was counted only a few times. The V and J genes are TRBV4-3 and TRBJ2-6, with 8 bases that match TRBD1. Germline V gene lookup returns CDR1 LGHNA and CDR2 YSLEER. The trim removed 4 bases at V and 2 bases at J, leaving 1 base unmatched. This CDR3 comprises 15 residues. The CDR3 loop is CASSPTGAGANVLTF. In DNA, the CDR3 is TGCGCCAGCAGCCCGACAGGGGCTGGGGCCAACGTCCTGACTTTC.

This clone has only a few counts. V gene TRBV6-6 combines with J gene TRBJ1-1; the D gene is possibly TRBD1 (5 bases). Germline CDR1 is MNHNY and CDR2 is SVGAGI (reference sequence). V lost 5 bases to trimming and J lost 0 bases, with 7 bases between them. The CDR3 has 13 amino acids. CDR3 in DNA: TGTGCCAGCAGTGACAGCATGAACACTGAAGCTTTCTTT. The encoded protein is CASSDSMNTEAFF.

The J gene is TRBJ1-1, the V gene TRBV4-1; D gene ambiguous. The CDR3 length is 15 residues. The germline V gene encodes CDR1 MGHRA and CDR2 YSYEKL. Trimming pared 1 base from V and 2 bases from J, leaving 11 bases between. For the CDR3, the DNA is TGCGCCAGCAGCCAAGTGGCTACGTCCAACACTGAAGCTTTCTTT. This sequence encodes CASSQVATSNTEAFF.